The sequence of this T cell receptor beta chain was determined in a study of radiation and T cells in renal cell carcinoma. CDR1 and CDR2 (germline): MDHEN, SYDVKM. The CDR3 is 15 residues long. Trimming removed 2 bases at V and 2 bases at J, with 10 bases between. Time point: baseline pretreatment blood. Regarding treatment: 15 Gy SBRT to primary tumor, nephrectomy 4 weeks later. After SBRT, blood was collected at 2 and 4 weeks, plus baseline. The protocol was immunoSEQ multiplex PCR, while the TCRdb copy is restricted to in-frame clones and leaves out a portion. The table lists 100,000 or so clones, approximately 86% of them singletons.

The source was blood, collected from a patient whose treatment included radiotherapy and nephrectomy. This TCR derives from a man aged 50-60 years with renal cell carcinoma. This sequence joins TRBV28 and TRBJ1-5; D not certain. This CDR3 reads CASSLVHRGNQPQHF. Written as DNA, the CDR3 is TGTGCCAGCAGTTTAGTTCATAGGGGCAATCAGCCCCAGCATTTT.